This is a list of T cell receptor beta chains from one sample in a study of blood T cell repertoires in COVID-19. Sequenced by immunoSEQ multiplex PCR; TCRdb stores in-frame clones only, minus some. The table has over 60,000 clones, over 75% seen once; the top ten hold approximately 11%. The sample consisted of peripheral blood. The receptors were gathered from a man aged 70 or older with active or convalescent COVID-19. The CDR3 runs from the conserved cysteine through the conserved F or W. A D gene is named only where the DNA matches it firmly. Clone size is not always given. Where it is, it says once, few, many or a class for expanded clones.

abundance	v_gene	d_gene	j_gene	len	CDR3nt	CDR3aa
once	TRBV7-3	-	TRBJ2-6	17	TGTGCCAGCAGCTTAAGGACTGTCGTCGCGGGGGCCAACGTCCTGACTTTC	CASSLRTVVAGANVLTF
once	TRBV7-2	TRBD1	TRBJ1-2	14	TGTGCCAGCACTCAGACAGGGACAGACTATGGCTACACCTTC	CASTQTGTDYGYTF
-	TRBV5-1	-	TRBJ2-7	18	TGCGCCAGCAAGGTGGCGGAGGGCGGCCGGGACCTGGCCTACGAGCAGTACTTC	CASKVAEGGRDLAYEQYF
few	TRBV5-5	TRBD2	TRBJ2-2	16	TGTGCCAGCAGCCCCCGAGGGGGGACTAGCACCGGGGAGCTGTTTTTT	CASSPRGGTSTGELFF
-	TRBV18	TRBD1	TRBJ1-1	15	TGTGCCAGCTCACCCCGACAGGGTTCGGTCTCTGAAGCTTTCTTT	CASSPRQGSVSEAFF
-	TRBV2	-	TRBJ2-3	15	TGTGCCAGCACCCGCTCTGACAGACCTCGAGATACGCAGTATTTT	CASTRSDRPRDTQYF
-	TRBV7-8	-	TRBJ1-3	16	TGTGCCAGCAGCTTAGGAGTCTACTACGCGGGAAACACCATATATTTT	CASSLGVYYAGNTIYF
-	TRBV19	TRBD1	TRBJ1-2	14	TGTGCCAGTAGTACCGGACAGGGGCTCTGGGGCTACACCTTC	CASSTGQGLWGYTF
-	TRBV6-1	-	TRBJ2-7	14	TGTGCCAGCAGTGAATATCGGACTCTCTACGAGCAGTACTTC	CASSEYRTLYEQYF
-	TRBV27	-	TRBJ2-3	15	TGTGCCAGCAGTGGCCCCCGGAGCTACACAGATACGCAGTATTTT	CASSGPRSYTDTQYF
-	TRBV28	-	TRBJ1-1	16	TGTGCCAGCACCCCCGCCGGCCGGGGGTTGGGGACTGAAGCTTTCTTT	CASTPAGRGLGTEAFF
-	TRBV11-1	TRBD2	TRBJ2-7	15	TGTGCCAGCAGCTTTGGGCTAGCTAGCGGCTACGAGCAGTACTTC	CASSFGLASGYEQYF
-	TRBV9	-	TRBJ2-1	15	TGTGCCAGCAGCGTAGGAGGAACCTCCTACAATGAGCAGTTCTTC	CASSVGGTSYNEQFF
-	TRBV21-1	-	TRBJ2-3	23	TGTGCCAGCAGACACCAGATGGGGCCCGCGACCCGCCGGCTCTTCCACGGCACAGATACGCAGTATTTT	CASRHQMGPATRRLFHGTDTQYF
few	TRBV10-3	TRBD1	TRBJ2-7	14	TGTGCCATCAGGACCGGGACAGACCTATACGAGCAGTACTTC	CAIRTGTDLYEQYF
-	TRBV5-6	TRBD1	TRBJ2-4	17	TGTGCCAGCAGTTTCCTGGGACAGGGAGTTTTTGCGGACATTCAGTACTTC	CASSFLGQGVFADIQYF
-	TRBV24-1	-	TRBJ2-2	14	TGTGCCACCAGCAGGGGACAGAACACCGGGGAGCTGTTTTTT	CATSRGQNTGELFF
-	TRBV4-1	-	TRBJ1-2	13	TGCGCCAGCAGCCAAGCAGCGGGCTATGGCTACACCTTC	CASSQAAGYGYTF
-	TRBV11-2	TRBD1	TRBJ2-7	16	TGTGCCAGCAGCTATGGGACAGGACAACCTTCCTACGAGCAGTACTTC	CASSYGTGQPSYEQYF
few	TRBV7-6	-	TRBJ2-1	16	TGTGCCAGCAGCTTACAGTCCCGGAGCTCCTACAATGAGCAGTTCTTC	CASSLQSRSSYNEQFF
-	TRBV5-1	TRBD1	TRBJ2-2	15	TGCGCCAGCAGCCCGGACAGGGGGCCCACCGGGGAGCTGTTTTTT	CASSPDRGPTGELFF
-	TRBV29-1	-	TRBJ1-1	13	TGCAGCGCCGGGGTACATGAGAACACTGAAGCTTTCTTT	CSAGVHENTEAFF
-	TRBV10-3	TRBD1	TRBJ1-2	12	TGTGCCATCAGCGACAGGGCAGATGGCTACACCTTC	CAISDRADGYTF
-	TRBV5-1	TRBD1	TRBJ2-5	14	TGCGCCAGCAGCTTGTCAGGGGGCGAGGAGACCCAGTACTTC	CASSLSGGEETQYF
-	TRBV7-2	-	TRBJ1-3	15	TGTGCCAGCAGCTTAACAACAAACTCTGGAAACACCATATATTTT	CASSLTTNSGNTIYF